This entry lists 5 T cell receptor beta chains sequenced from one sample in a study of cytomegalovirus exposure and HLA in healthy donors. This PCR relied on a set of 60 Vbeta primers and 13 Jbeta primers. TCRdb's copy holds only in-frame clones and misses some; the assay was immunoSEQ multiplex PCR. The sample consists of 30,000 to 45,000 clones, around 83% of them appearing once. The sequenced sample consisted of PBMCs. Every receptor here comes from a woman under 30 in good health and CMV-seronegative.

The chain combines TRBV19 with TRBJ2-5; D not resolved. The J call is doubtful: the DNA matches TRBJ2-7 better. This CDR3 has 12 residues. Looked up from germline, CDR1 is LNHDA and CDR2 is SQIVND (reference sequence). This CDR3 reads CASGLDGAEQYF. CDR3 DNA sequence: TGTGCCAGTGGCTTGGATGGAGCCGAGCAGTACTTC.

Concerning this clone itself: Relative to the germline gene, one junction end is altered; a read error may explain this. The chain carries TRBV2 and TRBJ1-6; no clear D. The CDR3 has 16 residues. Germline-derived CDR1 and CDR2 are SNHLY and FYNNEI. The CDR3 here is CASRTPDGVTDSPLNF. The DNA of the CDR3 is TGTGCCAGCAGGACTCCTGACGGGGTAACGGATTCACCCCTCAACTTT.

The chain uses TRBV19 and TRBJ2-1; 9 nucleotides align to TRBD2. This CDR3 has 19 residues. From germline, CDR1 is LNHDA and CDR2 SQIVND (reference sequence). J lost 5 bases, V lost 7 bases, and 21 bases had no gene match. In nucleotides, the CDR3 is TGTGCCAGTAAGAGGCGGAGCGGGGGGCCGAACTACCAGGACAATGAGCAGTTCTTC. Translated: CASKRRSGGPNYQDNEQFF. Full variable domain (remainder filled in from reference TRBV19 and TRBJ2-1): DGGITQSPKYLFRKEGQNVTLSCEQNLNHDAMYWYRQDPGQGLRLIYYSQIVNDFQKGDIAEGYSVSREKKESFPLTVTSAQKNPTAFYLCASKRRSGGPNYQDNEQFFGPGTRLTVL.

The rearrangement joins TRBV28 to TRBJ1-5; D may be TRBD1 (6 bases). The length of the CDR3 is 12 residues. Germline V CDR1 and CDR2: MDHEN, SYDVKM. The V gene lost 8 bases and the J gene lost 4 bases, with 9 bases spanning the gap. The CDR3 is CASVGGNQPQHF. The DNA of the CDR3 is TGTGCCAGCGTAGGGGGAAATCAGCCCCAGCATTTT. Looking up the rest from reference TRBV28 and TRBJ1-5 gives the full variable domain: DVKVTQSSRYLVKRTGEKVFLECVQDMDHENMFWYRQDPGLGLRLIYFSYDVKMKEKGDIPEGYSVSREKKERFSLILESASTNQTSMYLCASVGGNQPQHFGDGTRLSIL.

This chain joins TRBV5-1 and TRBJ2-3; D might be TRBD2 (7 bases). There are 16 residues in the CDR3. Germline V gene lookup returns CDR1 SGHRS and CDR2 YFSETQ. The ends were cut back, 2 bases at V and 0 bases at J, with 13 bases in the middle. The CDR3 loop is CASSFRGGPSTDTQYF. For the CDR3, the DNA is TGCGCCAGCAGCTTTAGGGGGGGGCCCAGCACAGATACGCAGTATTTT.